The 14 T cell receptor beta chains below come from one sample, sequenced in a study of blood T cell repertoires in COVID-19. Profiling relied on immunoSEQ multiplex PCR, and the TCRdb table lists in-frame clones only, not all of them. The sample has 450,000 to 500,000 clones; 80% to 90% are singletons. Sequencing was carried out using peripheral blood. The receptors were gathered from a human donor in a cohort sampled during active COVID-19.

This rearrangement joins TRBV5-1 to TRBJ1-1, with 7 bases aligning to TRBD1. This CDR3 comprises 15 residues. After removal of 1 base from V and 4 bases from J, the junction contained 7 bases not matched to a gene. Per germline, CDR1 SGHRS and CDR2 YFSETQ. In DNA form, the CDR3 reads TGCGCCAGCAGCTTGACCTCAGCAGGGGGCACTGAAGCTTTCTTT. Translation gives CASSLTSAGGTEAFF.

Points on this clone: The same CDR3 can be traced to other DNA sequences in this sample. This rearrangement joins TRBV20-1 to TRBJ2-7; D call uncertain. The germline V gene encodes CDR1 DFQATT and CDR2 SNEGSKA (reference sequence). This CDR3 region has 11 residues. The V end was cut by 0 bases, the J end by 4 bases, with 4 bases between. The CDR3 DNA sequence: TGCAGTGCTAGAGATACTTACGAGCAGTACTTC. Translation gives CSARDTYEQYF.

V usage is TRBV7-9 and J usage is TRBJ2-4; 8 bases align to TRBD1. Per germline, CDR1 SEHNR and CDR2 FQNEAQ (reference sequence). V shed 5 bases, J shed 3 bases, and the junction held 12 bases outside the gene matches. The CDR3 is made up of 17 amino acids. The chain's CDR3 is CASSVPTGAVGKNIQYF. The CDR3 nucleotides are TGTGCCAGCAGCGTCCCGACAGGGGCGGTGGGCAAAAACATTCAGTACTTC.

This chain links TRBV6-2 or TRBV6-3 with TRBJ1-2; D is uncertain. CDR1 is MNHEY and CDR2 is SVGEGT in the germline V gene. The length of the CDR3 is 12 residues. Trimming removed 6 bases at V and 2 bases at J, with 7 bases between. The CDR3 is CASSHPNYGYTF. DNA for the CDR3: TGTGCCAGCAGCCATCCGAACTATGGCTACACCTTC.

The chain has TRBV2 and TRBJ1-4; D may be TRBD1 (5 bases). Trimming took off 10 bases at V and 4 bases at J, with 10 bases between the two ends. The germline V gene has CDR1 SNHLY and CDR2 FYNNEI. The length of the CDR3 is 12 residues. CDR3 DNA: TGTGCCAACGGGGGTTTTAATGAAAAACTGTTTTTT. Encoded protein: CANGGFNEKLFF.

This clone was found a few times. The chain employs TRBV7-9 and TRBJ2-7; possible D gene TRBD2, 5 bases. Deletions cut 5 bases from V and 2 bases from J, with 13 bases between. This CDR3 comprises 14 residues. Germline V lookup: CDR1 SEHNR, CDR2 FQNEAQ (reference sequence). The CDR3 sequence is CASSPAASPYEQYF. The DNA of the CDR3 is TGTGCCAGCAGCCCCGCAGCTAGCCCCTACGAGCAGTACTTC.

The chain couples TRBV11-3 to TRBJ2-2; 11 bases are shared with TRBD2. The CDR3 covers 15 residues. The V gene's germline CDR1 is SGHNT and CDR2 YENEEA. The ends lost 5 bases at V and 6 bases at J; junction bases unmatched: 5. CDR3 region: CASSRTSGSAGELFF. CDR3 bases: TGTGCCAGCAGCCGTACTAGCGGGAGTGCCGGGGAGCTGTTTTTT.

The J gene is TRBJ1-1, the V gene TRBV9; D unclear. CDR1 is SGDLS and CDR2 is YYNGEE in the germline V gene. The ends were cut back, 4 bases at V and 1 base at J, with 17 bases in the middle. This CDR3 comprises 16 residues. CDR3 amino acids: CASSPGLEVPNTEAFF. The DNA of the CDR3 is TGTGCCAGCAGCCCGGGTTTGGAGGTTCCGAACACTGAAGCTTTCTTT.

The rearrangement links TRBV9 to TRBJ2-5; 11 bases align to TRBD2. Unmatched junction bases numbered 7, after V lost 7 bases and J lost 2 bases. The CDR3 length is 15 residues. CDR1 is SGDLS and CDR2 is YYNGEE in the germline V gene. The CDR3 here is CASRKTSGAQETQYF. DNA for the CDR3: TGTGCCAGCCGAAAGACTAGCGGGGCACAAGAGACCCAGTACTTC. Drawing the rest from reference TRBV9 and TRBJ2-5, the complete variable domain is DSGVTQTPKHLITATGQRVTLRCSPRSGDLSVYWYQQSLDQGLQFLIQYYNGEERAKGNILERFSAQQFPDLHSELNLSSLELGDSALYFCASRKTSGAQETQYFGPGTRLLVL.

The rearrangement joins TRBV7-3 to TRBJ1-1; the D is unclear. Between the trimmed V and J ends, which lost 0 bases and 1 base, there was a span of 9 bases. The germline gives CDR1 SGHTA, CDR2 FQGTGA. The CDR3 consists of 15 residues. This CDR3 is CASSLTGPRNTEAFF. In nucleotides, the CDR3 is TGTGCCAGCAGCTTAACGGGCCCCAGGAACACTGAAGCTTTCTTT.

This chain uses TRBV4-1 with TRBJ1-2, with TRBD1 matching over 8 bases. From germline, CDR1 is MGHRA and CDR2 YSYEKL. This CDR3 comprises 14 residues. V was pared by 0 bases and J by 12 bases, with 9 bases of the junction left unmatched. The CDR3 protein is CASSQDWRTGLNTF. The CDR3 DNA reads as TGCGCCAGCAGCCAAGATTGGAGGACAGGGTTGAACACCTTC.

J is TRBJ2-5 and V is TRBV7-6; D gene unclear. CDR1 and CDR2 (germline): SGHVS, FNYEAQ. Trimming took 3 bases from V and 0 from J, leaving 8 bases between them. This CDR3 is built from 14 residues. CDR3 residues: CASSFPSYQETQYF. In nucleotides, the CDR3 is TGTGCCAGCAGCTTCCCGAGTTACCAAGAGACCCAGTACTTC.

This clone was detected only a few times. This chain connects TRBV19 to TRBJ1-1; D not certain. Per the germline V gene, CDR1 is LNHDA and CDR2 is SQIVND (reference sequence). Trimming pared 5 bases from V and 8 bases from J, leaving 15 bases between. The CDR3 covers 13 residues. The CDR3 DNA reads as TGTGCCAGTAGTCCCCGGACTATTCTGGAAGCTTTCTTT. This translates into CASSPRTILEAFF.

The chain links TRBV20-1 to TRBJ2-3; D is possibly TRBD1 (6 bases). This CDR3 spans 11 amino acids. V was cut by 5 bases and J by 5 bases, with 8 bases left in between. The germline V gene encodes CDR1 DFQATT and CDR2 SNEGSKA (reference sequence). The CDR3 sequence is CSAQGRDTQYF. The CDR3 coding sequence is TGCAGTGCTCAGGGGAGAGATACGCAGTATTTT.